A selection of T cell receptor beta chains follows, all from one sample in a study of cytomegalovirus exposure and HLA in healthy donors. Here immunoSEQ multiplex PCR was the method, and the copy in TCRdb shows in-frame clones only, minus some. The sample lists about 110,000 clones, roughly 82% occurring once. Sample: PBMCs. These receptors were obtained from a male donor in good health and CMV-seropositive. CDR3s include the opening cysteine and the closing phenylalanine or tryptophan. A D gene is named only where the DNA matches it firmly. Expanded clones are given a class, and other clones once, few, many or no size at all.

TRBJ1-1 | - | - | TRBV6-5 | TGTGCCAGCAGCTGGAGGGGCGGGGCGAACACTGAAGCTTTCTTT | CASSWRGGANTEAFF
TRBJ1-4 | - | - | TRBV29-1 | TGCAGCGTTGTAGACGGGAAGAATGAAAAACTGTTTTTT | CSVVDGKNEKLFF
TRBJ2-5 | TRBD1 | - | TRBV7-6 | TGTGCCAGCAGCGGATACAGGGGGCGATGGGAGACCCAGTACTTC | CASSGYRGRWETQYF
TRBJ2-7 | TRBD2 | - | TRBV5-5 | TGTGCCAGCAGCACGGGGACTAGGTGGACGGGCGAGCAGTACTTC | CASSTGTRWTGEQYF
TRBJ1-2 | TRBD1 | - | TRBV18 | TGTGCCAGCTCACCGACAGGGTTTGGCTACACCTTC | CASSPTGFGYTF
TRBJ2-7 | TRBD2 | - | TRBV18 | TGTGCCAGCGAGGGACTAGCGGGGGGGAAAGGCTCCTACGAGCAGTACTTC | CASEGLAGGKGSYEQYF
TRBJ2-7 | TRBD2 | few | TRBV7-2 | TGTGCCAGCAGCCGGACTAGCGGGGCTTACGAGCAGTACTTC | CASSRTSGAYEQYF
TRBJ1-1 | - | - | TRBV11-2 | TGTGCCAGCAGCGCAGCCTCAGGAGGGAGAGCTTTCTTT | CASSAASGGRAFF
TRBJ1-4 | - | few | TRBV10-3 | TGTGCCATCAGTAAGTCGCAGGCTAATGAAAAACTGTTTTTT | CAISKSQANEKLFF
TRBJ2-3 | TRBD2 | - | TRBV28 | TGTGCCAGCAGTCCGGGGGTAGCGGGGACGGGTCCAGATACGCAGTATTTT | CASSPGVAGTGPDTQYF
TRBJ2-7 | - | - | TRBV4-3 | TGCGCCAGCAGCCAAGATCTCCGGGAGCGGAACGAGCAGTACTTC | CASSQDLRERNEQYF
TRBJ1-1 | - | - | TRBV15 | TGTGCCACCAGCCGACCAAAACAGGGGAACACTGAAGCTTTCTTT | CATSRPKQGNTEAFF
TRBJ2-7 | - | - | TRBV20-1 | TGCAGTGCTCAGGGCCACGAGCAGTACTTC | CSAQGHEQYF
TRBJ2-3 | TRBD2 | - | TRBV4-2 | TGTGCCAGCAGCCCGATAACTAGCGGGGGAGCAGGAGATACGCAGTATTTT | CASSPITSGGAGDTQYF
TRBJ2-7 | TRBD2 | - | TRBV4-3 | TGCGCCAGCAGCCAAGGGTTTAGCGGGGGGTACGAGCAGTACTTC | CASSQGFSGGYEQYF
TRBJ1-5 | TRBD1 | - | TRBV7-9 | TGTGCCAGCAGCTCGACAGGGGATCAGCCCCAGCATTTT | CASSSTGDQPQHF
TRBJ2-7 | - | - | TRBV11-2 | TGTGCCAGCAGCCCCCCCCCTAGCGAGCAGTACTTC | CASSPPPSEQYF
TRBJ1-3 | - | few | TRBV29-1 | TGCGGCGGGAGTTTAGACACCATATATTTT | CGGSLDTIYF
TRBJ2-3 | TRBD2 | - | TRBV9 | TGTGCCAGCAGCGTAGTTGCGGGGGACACAGATACGCAGTATTTT | CASSVVAGDTDTQYF
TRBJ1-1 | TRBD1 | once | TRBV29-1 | TGCAGCGTTGACAAGGACAGGGGGCGATCCACTGAAGCTTTCTTT | CSVDKDRGRSTEAFF
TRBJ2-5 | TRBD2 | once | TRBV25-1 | TGTGCCAGCAGTGAAGGGGTAGGTCTAGCGGGATTCCAAGAGACCCAGTACTTC | CASSEGVGLAGFQETQYF
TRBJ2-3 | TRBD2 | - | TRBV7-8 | TGTGCCAGCAGCTTAGCTACGGGAATAGCGGGGCCCACAGATACGCAGTATTTT | CASSLATGIAGPTDTQYF
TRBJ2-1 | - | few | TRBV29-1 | TGCAGCGCACCCGGGCAGGGGATGTCGAATGAGCAGTTCTTC | CSAPGQGMSNEQFF
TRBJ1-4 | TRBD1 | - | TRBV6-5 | TGTGCCAGCAGTTTTGGCAGGGGGCGATCTAATGAAAAACTGTTTTTT | CASSFGRGRSNEKLFF
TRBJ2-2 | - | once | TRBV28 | TGTGCCAGCAGACCCCGAGGACGGGATCCCGGGGAGCTGTTTTTT | CASRPRGRDPGELFF
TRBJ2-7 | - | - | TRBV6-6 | TGTGCCAGCCTCCCTTATGGACAATCCTACGAGCAGTACTTC | CASLPYGQSYEQYF
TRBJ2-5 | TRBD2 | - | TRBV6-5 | TGTGCCAGCAGTTACGCCCCCGGGACTAGCGGCGAGACCCAGTACTTC | CASSYAPGTSGETQYF
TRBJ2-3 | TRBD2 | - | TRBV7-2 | TGTGCCAGCAGCTTCACCTCTAGCGGGGGGGGTTTTACCGATACGCAGTATTTT | CASSFTSSGGGFTDTQYF
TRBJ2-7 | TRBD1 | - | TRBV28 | TGTGCCAGCAGACCCGGAGGGACAGGGGGCTACGAGCAGTACTTC | CASRPGGTGGYEQYF
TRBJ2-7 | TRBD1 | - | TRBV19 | TGTGCCAGTAGTATAGATCACGGGACAGGGGAAAGGCAGTACTTC | CASSIDHGTGERQYF
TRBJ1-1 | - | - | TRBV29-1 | TGCAGCGCATACAGGGATCGCACTGAAGCTTTCTTT | CSAYRDRTEAFF
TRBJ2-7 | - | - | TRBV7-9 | TGTTCCAGCAGCTTAGTCCAGTACGAGCAGTACTTC | CSSSLVQYEQYF
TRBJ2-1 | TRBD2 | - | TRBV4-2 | TGTGCCAGCAGCCAGGGACTAGCAGATGACAATGAGCAGTTCTTC | CASSQGLADDNEQFF
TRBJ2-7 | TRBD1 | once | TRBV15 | TGTGCCACCAGTACAGACAGGGGCAACTACGAGCAGTACTTC | CATSTDRGNYEQYF
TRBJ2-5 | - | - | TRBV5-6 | TGTGCCAGCAGCGAACGACCCTCAGGGGAGACCCAGTACTTC | CASSERPSGETQYF
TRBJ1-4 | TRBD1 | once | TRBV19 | TGTGCCAGTAGTATATCCCGGAGACTGACCGGGACAGAGCTTGCAACTAATGAAAAACTGTTTTTT | CASSISRRLTGTELATNEKLFF
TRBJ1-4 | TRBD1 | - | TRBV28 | TGTGCCAGCGGAACGGGACAGGGGGGTGAAAAACTGTTTTTT | CASGTGQGGEKLFF
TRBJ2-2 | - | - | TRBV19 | TGTGCCAGTAGAGGGGAGAACACCGGGGAGCTGTTTTTT | CASRGENTGELFF
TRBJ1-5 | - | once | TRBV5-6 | TGTGCCAGCAGCTGGGGAGGGGGAATCAATCAGCCCCAGCATTTT | CASSWGGGINQPQHF
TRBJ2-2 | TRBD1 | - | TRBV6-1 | TGTGCCAGCAGTGCCGACAGGGGGCTTACCGGGGAGCTGTTTTTT | CASSADRGLTGELFF
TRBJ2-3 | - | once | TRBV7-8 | TGTGCCACCATCAGCTGGGTTCGGGGGAACACAGATACGCAGTATTTT | CATISWVRGNTDTQYF
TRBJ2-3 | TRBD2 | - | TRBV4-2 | TGTGCCAGCAGCCCCGCCCCTAGCGGGGGGTCAGATACGCAGTATTTT | CASSPAPSGGSDTQYF
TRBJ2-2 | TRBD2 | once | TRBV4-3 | TGCGCCAGCAGCCGATACCTAGCGGGGGATTCTGCCGGGGAGCTGTTTTTT | CASSRYLAGDSAGELFF
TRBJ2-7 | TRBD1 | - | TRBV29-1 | TGCAGCGTTGGATTGGACAGGGGTCGGGAGCAGTACTTC | CSVGLDRGREQYF